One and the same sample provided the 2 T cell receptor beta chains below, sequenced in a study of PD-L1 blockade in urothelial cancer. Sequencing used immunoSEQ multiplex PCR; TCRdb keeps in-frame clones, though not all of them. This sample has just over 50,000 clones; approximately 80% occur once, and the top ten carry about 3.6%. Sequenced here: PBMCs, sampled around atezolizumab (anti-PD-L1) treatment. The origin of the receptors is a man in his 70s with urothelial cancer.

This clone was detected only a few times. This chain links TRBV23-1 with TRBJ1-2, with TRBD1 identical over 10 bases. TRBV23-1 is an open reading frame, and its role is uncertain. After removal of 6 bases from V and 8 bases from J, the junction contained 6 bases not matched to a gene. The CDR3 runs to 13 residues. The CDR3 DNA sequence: TGCGCCAGCAGCGACAGGGGGCGAGGAGGCTACACCTTC. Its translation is CASSDRGRGGYTF.

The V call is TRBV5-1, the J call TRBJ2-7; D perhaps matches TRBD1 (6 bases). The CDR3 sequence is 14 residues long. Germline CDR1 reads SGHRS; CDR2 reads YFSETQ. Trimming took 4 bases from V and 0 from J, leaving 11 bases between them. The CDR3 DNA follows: TGCGCCAGCAGCCGTAGGGACAACTCCTACGAGCAGTACTTC. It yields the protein CASSRRDNSYEQYF.